This T cell receptor (beta chain) was recovered during a study of blood T cell repertoires in COVID-19. Study in general: Samples taken during acute and convalescent COVID-19 were collected in the United States, Italy and Spain. Nucleic acid was either cDNA or gDNA, and it came from T cells, B-cell-depleted T cells, or PBMCs.

In the study's own analysis: Using reference gene primer amplification, nucleated cell counts were estimated. The assay was immunoSEQ multiplex PCR, and TCRdb's table has in-frame clones only and misses some. V, J and clone size are taken as reported in that table, and D and trimming were inferred from the DNA itself. Of approximately 61,000 clones in the sample, 88% were seen once. Germline CDR1 and CDR2: MNHEY and SVGEGT. The junction had 19 bases not matched to a gene; V was cut back by 0 bases and J by 3 bases. The CDR3 has 20 residues. Sequenced input: peripheral blood. This TCR came from a woman of 80 years or more with active COVID-19. The chain is built from TRBV6-2 or TRBV6-3 and TRBJ1-1, with 7 bases that match TRBD1. The CDR3 DNA is TGTGCCAGCAGTTACTCCTCCCTTCCGGGGGACAGAAGAAAGGACACTGAAGCTTTCTTT. It codes for CASSYSSLPGDRRKDTEAFF.